One sample yielded the 28 T cell receptor beta chains listed below, sequenced in a study of blood T cell repertoires in COVID-19. Produced via immunoSEQ multiplex PCR; TCRdb's table is partial and in-frame only. The data show around 160,000 clones, roughly four fifths seen once. What was sequenced was peripheral blood. Receptor source: a human donor with acute or convalescent COVID-19. The donor label of this sample is uncertain.

The V and J genes are TRBV6-6 and TRBJ1-2; D gene ambiguous. V dropped 5 bases and J dropped 8 bases, with 12 bases sitting between them. CDR3 length: 12 residues. The germline CDR1 and CDR2 sequences are MNHNY and SVGAGI (reference sequence). CDR3 loop: CASSPQVTGYTF. The CDR3 nucleotides are TGTGCCAGCAGTCCCCAGGTGACGGGCTACACCTTC.

The chain carries TRBV14 and TRBJ1-3; 7 nucleotides match TRBD1. The CDR3 extends over 16 amino acids. CDR1 and CDR2 from the germline V gene are SGHDN and FVKESK. J lost 0 bases, V lost 6 bases, and 8 bases had no gene match. CDR3 bases: TGTGCCAGCAGTAAGATGACAGGGAGCTCTGGAAACACCATATATTTT. This codes for CASSKMTGSSGNTIYF.

The V call is TRBV18, the J call TRBJ1-1, with D uncertain. V was trimmed by 2 bases and J by 0 bases, leaving 10 bases between them. The CDR3 runs to 15 residues. Per the germline V gene, CDR1 is KGHSH and CDR2 is LQKENI. The CDR3 DNA reads as TGTGCCAGCTCACCAAGTCTCCAGGTGAACACTGAAGCTTTCTTT. It codes for CASSPSLQVNTEAFF. Variable domain in full (rest from reference TRBV18 and TRBJ1-1): NAGVMQNPRHLVRRRGQEARLRCSPMKGHSHVYWYRQLPEEGLKFMVYLQKENIIDESGMPKERFSAEFPKEGPSILRIQQVVRGDSAAYFCASSPSLQVNTEAFFGQGTRLTVV.

This clone showed up just a few times. The rearrangement joins TRBV6-1 to TRBJ1-1; D gene unclear. V was trimmed by 2 bases and J by 2 bases, leaving 6 bases between them. This CDR3 spans 13 amino acids. Germline CDR1 MNHNS, CDR2 SASEGT. This CDR3 reads CASSEKLNTEAFF. The DNA of the CDR3 is TGTGCCAGCAGTGAAAAGCTTAACACTGAAGCTTTCTTT.

V gene TRBV6-5 combines with J gene TRBJ1-6; 8 nucleotides agree with TRBD1. Germline values: CDR1 MNHEY, CDR2 SVGAGI. This CDR3 has 15 amino acids. J was trimmed by 8 bases and V by 5 bases; bases with no gene match: 8. CDR3 amino acids: CASSTPGQVDSPLHF. CDR3 coding DNA: TGTGCCAGCAGTACGCCGGGACAGGTAGATTCACCCCTCCACTTT.

The chain couples TRBV15 to TRBJ1-2; D possibly corresponds to TRBD1 (5 bases). The germline V gene encodes CDR1 LNHNV and CDR2 YYDKDF (reference sequence). V was clipped by 0 bases and J by 4 bases, with 9 bases between them. This CDR3 is 14 amino acids long. CDR3 region: CATSREIDSYGYTF. CDR3 coding DNA: TGTGCCACCAGCAGAGAGATCGACAGCTATGGCTACACCTTC.

V usage is TRBV12-3 or TRBV12-4 and J usage is TRBJ1-1, with 8 bases aligning to TRBD1. The CDR3 extends over 12 amino acids. The V and J ends lost 6 bases and 11 bases, in that order; junction bases with no gene match: 8. CDR3 sequence (DNA): TGTGCCAGCAGATCAGGGGGCGAGGGGGCTTTCTTT. Protein: CASRSGGEGAFF.

This clone was counted only a few times. The chain recombines TRBV2 with TRBJ2-2; 8 positions agree with TRBD1. The CDR3 spans 14 residues. V lost 8 bases and J lost 1; bases outside the gene matches: 3. The V gene's germline CDR1 is SNHLY and CDR2 FYNNEI. The CDR3 protein is CASRDRLNTGELFF. The CDR3 nucleotides are TGTGCCAGCCGGGACAGGCTGAACACCGGGGAGCTGTTTTTT.

The chain links TRBV4-2 to TRBJ1-4; 9 bases agree with TRBD1. Germline V lookup: CDR1 LGHNA, CDR2 YNFKEQ. The CDR3 is made up of 16 amino acids. The V and J ends lost 0 bases and 5 bases, in that order; junction bases with no gene match: 4. The CDR3: CASSQDRDRVNEKLFF. The CDR3 DNA sequence: TGTGCCAGCAGCCAAGATAGGGACAGGGTGAATGAAAAACTGTTTTTT.

The chain uses TRBV19 and TRBJ1-4, with a possible D match to TRBD1 (5 bases). This CDR3 comprises 15 residues. Germline V CDR1 and CDR2: LNHDA, SQIVND (reference sequence). V was shortened by 3 bases and J by 4 bases, with 12 bases between the two germline ends. The CDR3 is CASSIPRAGNEKLFF. The CDR3 DNA reads as TGTGCCAGTAGTATCCCCAGGGCCGGTAATGAAAAACTGTTTTTT. The full variable domain, with the rest looked up from reference TRBV19 and TRBJ1-4, is DGGITQSPKYLFRKEGQNVTLSCEQNLNHDAMYWYRQDPGQGLRLIYYSQIVNDFQKGDIAEGYSVSREKKESFPLTVTSAQKNPTAFYLCASSIPRAGNEKLFFGSGTQLSVL.

The chain employs TRBV29-1 and TRBJ1-2, with D tentatively TRBD1 (6 bases). V shed 4 bases and J shed 8 bases, with 23 bases lying between them. CDR3 size: 15 residues. The V gene's germline CDR1 is SQVTM and CDR2 ANQGSEA. The CDR3 region is CSVARGDIVLKGYTF. For the CDR3, the DNA is TGCAGCGTTGCCCGAGGGGACATCGTCCTAAAAGGCTACACCTTC.

The CDR3 is CAIRGTHSGANVLTF. CDR3 DNA: TGTGCCATCAGGGGCACCCACTCTGGGGCCAACGTCCTGACTTTC. This rearrangement joins TRBV10-3 to TRBJ2-6; no clear D. The CDR3 spans 15 residues. Trimming removed 6 bases from V and 0 bases from J, with 9 bases in between. From germline, CDR1 is ENHRY and CDR2 SYGVKD.

The rearrangement joins TRBV5-8 to TRBJ2-3; the match to TRBD1 covers 9 bases. In germline, CDR1 is SGHTS, CDR2 YDEGEE. V dropped 2 bases and J dropped 1; count of bases not matched to a gene: 2. The CDR3 spans 15 residues. CDR3 DNA sequence: TGTGCCAGCAGCTTTTGGACAGGGGGCACAGATACGCAGTATTTT. This codes for CASSFWTGGTDTQYF.

The chain couples TRBV20-1 to TRBJ2-7; D is perhaps TRBD1 (5 bases). CDR1 DFQATT and CDR2 SNEGSKA come from the germline V gene (reference sequence). V gave up 3 bases and J gave up 10 bases, with 10 bases separating them. CDR3 length: 10 amino acids. Here the CDR3 DNA reads TGCAGTGCTAGGGGCCAGGGCCAGTACTTC. This codes for CSARGQGQYF.

This clone was recorded a few times. This chain links TRBV6-5 with TRBJ1-1, with 7 bases matching TRBD1. CDR3 length equals 15 residues. The germline V gene encodes CDR1 MNHEY and CDR2 SVGAGI. V lost 6 bases, J lost 0 bases, and 7 bases stayed unmatched. The CDR3 coding sequence is TGTGCCAGCAGAGACAGGGCCTTTATGAACACTGAAGCTTTCTTT. Protein: CASRDRAFMNTEAFF.

CDR3 residues: CASSTDRDYGYTF. DNA for the CDR3: TGTGCCAGCAGCACCGACAGGGACTATGGCTACACCTTC. The V call is TRBV2, the J call TRBJ1-2; 7 nucleotides line up with TRBD1. Germline V lookup: CDR1 SNHLY, CDR2 FYNNEI. The V gene end was trimmed by 6 bases and the J gene end by 3 bases; junction bases not matched to a gene: 4. This CDR3 is built from 13 residues.

V usage is TRBV7-2 and J usage is TRBJ2-5; the match to TRBD1 covers 10 bases. Germline trimming cut 4 bases from V and 5 bases from J; bases unmatched to any gene: 13. Per the germline V gene, CDR1 is SGHTA and CDR2 is FQGNSA. The CDR3 runs 17 residues. CDR3 bases: TGTGCCAGCAGCTCCACCTTGGACAGGGGGGGGAAGGAGACCCAGTACTTC. Its protein product is CASSSTLDRGGKETQYF.

This chain links TRBV30 with TRBJ1-1; weak D call: TRBD1 (6 bases). The CDR3 has 15 amino acids. Germline V gene data show CDR1 as GTSNPN and CDR2 as SVGIG (reference sequence). Trimming stripped 0 bases from V and 7 bases from J, with 18 bases between. The CDR3 reads CAWSVGLAGAREAFF. Written as DNA, the CDR3 is TGTGCCTGGAGTGTCGGCTTGGCAGGGGCCCGTGAAGCTTTCTTT.

This clone showed up just a few times. The V gene is TRBV5-4, the J gene TRBJ2-1; TRBD2 aligns across 10 bases. V was pared by 4 bases and J by 9 bases, with 4 bases of the junction left unmatched. CDR1 and CDR2 from the germline V gene are SGHNT and YYREEE (reference sequence). This CDR3 contains 13 residues. The CDR3 nucleotides are TGTGCCAGCAGCCATCCTAGCGGGGGTGAGCAGTTCTTC. It specifies CASSHPSGGEQFF.

J is TRBJ2-1 and V is TRBV5-6; no definite D call. The CDR3 loop spans 11 amino acids. V gave up 4 bases and J gave up 3 bases, with 2 bases separating them. CDR1 is SGHDT, CDR2 YYEEEE, per germline. The CDR3 region has the DNA TGTGCCAGCAGCCTCTACAATGAGCAGTTCTTC. It encodes CASSLYNEQFF.

The chain links TRBV19 to TRBJ2-1; 11 positions agree with TRBD2. Unmatched junction bases numbered 3, after V lost 2 bases and J lost 6 bases. Germline CDR1 LNHDA, CDR2 SQIVND (reference sequence). The length of the CDR3 is 15 residues. The CDR3 nucleotides are TGTGCCAGTAGTATACCAGGGACTAGCGGCAATGAGCAGTTCTTC. Translating it yields CASSIPGTSGNEQFF.

The gene calls are TRBV7-8 and TRBJ1-1, with 10 bases aligning to TRBD1. Germline trimming cut 1 base from V and 6 bases from J; bases unmatched to any gene: 5. Germline V gene lookup returns CDR1 SGHVS and CDR2 FQNEAQ. This CDR3 contains 15 residues. CDR3 DNA sequence: TGTGCCAGCAGCTTAGATGGGACAGGGGCGGCTGAAGCTTTCTTT. Its protein product is CASSLDGTGAAEAFF.

This chain connects TRBV9 to TRBJ2-1, with 8 bases identical to TRBD1. In germline, CDR1 is SGDLS, CDR2 YYNGEE. J lost 4 bases, V lost 1 base, and 4 bases had no gene match. CDR3 length: 15 residues. CDR3 loop: CASSVTGGTYNEQFF. The DNA of the CDR3 is TGTGCCAGCAGCGTAACAGGGGGAACTTACAATGAGCAGTTCTTC.

The table lists this clone with a count of one. The J gene is TRBJ2-5, the V gene TRBV29-1; tentatively, D is TRBD2 (6 bases). The CDR3 has 12 residues. V lost 6 bases, J lost 1 base, and 9 bases lay in between. CDR1 is SQVTM and CDR2 is ANQGSEA in the germline V gene. The CDR3 sequence: CSVRDSQETQYF. The CDR3 DNA is TGCAGCGTGCGGGACTCCCAAGAGACCCAGTACTTC.

At least ten counts were recorded for this clone. The chain couples TRBV6-5 to TRBJ1-2; D is perhaps TRBD1 (6 bases). This CDR3 spans 16 amino acids. Germline V gene data show CDR1 as MNHEY and CDR2 as SVGAGI. V was trimmed by 2 bases and J by 0 bases, leaving 13 bases between them. The CDR3 nucleotides are TGTGCCAGCAGTTACGGACAGTTCGCAGCTAACTATGGCTACACCTTC. Protein sequence: CASSYGQFAANYGYTF.

The chain employs TRBV5-1 and TRBJ1-2; TRBD1 agrees at 8 bases. V shed 0 bases and J 6 bases; nucleotides not matched to a gene: 4. Germline CDR1 is SGHRS and CDR2 is YFSETQ. The CDR3 is made up of 14 amino acids. CDR3 nucleotide sequence: TGCGCCAGCAGCTTGGGACAGGGGACGCATGGCTACACCTTC. Protein sequence: CASSLGQGTHGYTF.

The chain employs TRBV7-8 and TRBJ2-7; TRBD1 agrees at 8 bases. This CDR3 comprises 12 residues. Germline trimming cut 5 bases from V and 6 bases from J; bases unmatched to any gene: 3. Germline V gene sequence: CDR1 SGHVS, CDR2 FQNEAQ. Here the CDR3 DNA reads TGTGCCAGCAGCCCGACAGGGGCCGAGCAGTACTTC. It is translated as CASSPTGAEQYF.

The chain is built from TRBV5-1 and TRBJ1-4; possibly TRBD1 for D (5 bases). Trimming took off 0 bases at V and 11 bases at J, with 8 bases between the two ends. Germline V gives CDR1 SGHRS, CDR2 YFSETQ. The CDR3 consists of 12 residues. This CDR3 reads CASSLGGQKLFF. The CDR3 bases are TGCGCCAGCAGCTTGGGGGGCCAGAAACTGTTTTTT.